The present TCR beta chain was sequenced within a study of technical replicates of blood from several donors. Germline CDR1 and CDR2: LNHDA and SQIVND (reference sequence). Deletions cut 7 bases from V and 0 bases from J, with 15 bases between. The CDR3 loop spans 15 amino acids. The repertoire was sequenced with immunoSEQ multiplex PCR; TCRdb's copy has only in-frame clones and lacks some. This sample carries around 17,000 clones, around 90% of them seen once, and the ten largest clones take approximately 12%. The sequence was collected from a human donor in good health. Input material: PBMCs. The chain has TRBV19 and TRBJ1-1, with a tentative D call TRBD1 (6 bases). The CDR3 region has the DNA TGTGCCAGTACTCTCATGGACAGCATGAACACTGAAGCTTTCTTT. Translated, it gives CASTLMDSMNTEAFF.